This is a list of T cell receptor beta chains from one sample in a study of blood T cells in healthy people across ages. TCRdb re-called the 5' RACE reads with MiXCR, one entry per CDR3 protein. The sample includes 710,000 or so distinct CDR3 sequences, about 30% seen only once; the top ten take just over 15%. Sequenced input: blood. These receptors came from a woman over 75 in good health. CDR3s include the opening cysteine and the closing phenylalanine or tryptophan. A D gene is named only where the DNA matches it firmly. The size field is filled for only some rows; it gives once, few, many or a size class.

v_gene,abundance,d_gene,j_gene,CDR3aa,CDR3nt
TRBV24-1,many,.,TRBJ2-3,CATSDIQALGGDTQYF,TGTGCCACCAGTGATATACAGGCGTTGGGAGGAGATACGCAGTATTTT
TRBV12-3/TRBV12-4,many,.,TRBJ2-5,CASSFNGRSQETQYF,TGTGCCAGCAGTTTCAATGGTCGTAGCCAAGAGACCCAGTACTTC
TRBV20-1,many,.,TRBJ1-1,CSARFPGGTLAFF,TGCAGTGCTAGATTCCCCGGGGGCACGCTAGCTTTCTTT
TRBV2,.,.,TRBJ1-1,CANSERGARAVAEAFF,TGTGCCAACAGTGAACGGGGGGCCAGGGCGGTTGCTGAAGCTTTCTTT
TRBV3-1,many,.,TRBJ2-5,CASSQDFALRETQYF,TGTGCCAGCAGCCAAGATTTTGCCTTACGGGAGACCCAGTACTTC
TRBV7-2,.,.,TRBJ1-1,CASRPQYRGDTEAFF,TGTGCCAGCAGGCCCCAGTACCGGGGAGACACTGAAGCTTTCTTT
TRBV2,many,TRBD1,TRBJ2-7,CASSEGTGGFWDEQYF,TGTGCCAGCAGTGAAGGGACAGGGGGCTTCTGGGACGAGCAGTACTTC
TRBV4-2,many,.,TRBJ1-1,CASSQVRDTEAFF,TGTGCCAGCAGCCAAGTTCGAGACACTGAAGCTTTCTTT
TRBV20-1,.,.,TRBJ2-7,CSARDGTGMNSGAPYEQYF,TGCAGTGCTAGAGATGGGACAGGGATGAATAGCGGGGCGCCCTACGAGCAGTACTTC
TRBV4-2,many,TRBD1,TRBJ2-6,CASSQDWQGAGGANVLTF,TGTGCCAGCAGCCAAGATTGGCAGGGGGCGGGTGGGGCCAACGTCCTGACTTTC
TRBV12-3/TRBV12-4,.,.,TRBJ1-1,CASRRVGEAFF,TGTGCCAGCAGAAGGGTGGGTGAAGCTTTCTTT
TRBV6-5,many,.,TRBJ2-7,CASSYSRLGGEQYF,TGTGCCAGCAGTTACTCAAGACTAGGGGGCGAGCAGTACTTC
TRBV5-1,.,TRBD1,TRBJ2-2,CASSQGQGDTGELFF,TGCGCCAGCAGCCAAGGGCAGGGGGACACCGGGGAGCTGTTTTTT
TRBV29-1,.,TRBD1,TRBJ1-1,CSVRTGENTEAFF,TGCAGCGTTAGGACAGGGGAGAACACTGAAGCTTTCTTT
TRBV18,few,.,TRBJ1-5,CASSRGQTNQPQHF,TGTGCCAGCTCAAGAGGACAGACCAATCAGCCCCAGCATTTT
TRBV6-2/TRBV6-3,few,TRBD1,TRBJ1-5,CASRSVTGVNQPQHF,TGTGCCAGCAGATCCGTGACAGGGGTCAATCAGCCCCAGCATTTT
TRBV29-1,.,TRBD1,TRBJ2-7,CSGDPGGYEQYF,TGCAGCGGTGACCCAGGGGGTTACGAGCAGTACTTC
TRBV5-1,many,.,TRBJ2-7,CASSAGPGAAYEQYF,TGCGCCAGCAGCGCTGGACCAGGGGCGGCCTACGAGCAGTACTTC
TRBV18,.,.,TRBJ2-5,CASSPSEYQETQYF,TGTGCCAGCTCACCAAGCGAGTACCAAGAGACCCAGTACTTC
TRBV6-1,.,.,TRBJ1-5,CASSVRDSNQPQHF,TGTGCCAGCAGCGTCCGGGATAGCAATCAGCCCCAGCATTTT
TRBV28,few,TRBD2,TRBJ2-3,CASSPWTSGHIDTQYF,TGTGCCAGCAGTCCCTGGACTAGCGGGCACATAGATACACAGTATTTT
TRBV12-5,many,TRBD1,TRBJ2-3,CASGLGQVGDTQYF,TGTGCTAGTGGCTTGGGACAGGTGGGGGATACGCAGTATTTT
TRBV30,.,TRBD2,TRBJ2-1,CAWSLLAGGYNEQFF,TGTGCCTGGAGTCTTCTAGCGGGGGGTTACAATGAGCAGTTCTTC
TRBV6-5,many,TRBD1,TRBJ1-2,CASSLLNRGANYGYTF,TGTGCCAGCAGTCTCCTAAACAGGGGAGCTAACTATGGCTACACCTTC
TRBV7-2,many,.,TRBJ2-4,CASSLGGGAENIQYF,TGTGCCAGCAGCTTAGGGGGGGGCGCGGAAAACATTCAGTACTTC
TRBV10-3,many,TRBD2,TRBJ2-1,CAISGAGDYNEQFF,TGTGCCATCAGTGGAGCGGGGGACTACAATGAGCAGTTCTTC
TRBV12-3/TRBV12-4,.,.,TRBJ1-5,CASSFKQGNQPQHF,TGTGCCAGCAGTTTTAAACAAGGGAATCAGCCCCAGCATTTT
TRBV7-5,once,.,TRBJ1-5,CISVPEARRGQGNNQPQHF,.
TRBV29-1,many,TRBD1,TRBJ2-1,CSVNRGVRNEQFF,TGCAGCGTCAACAGGGGGGTACGCAATGAGCAGTTCTTC
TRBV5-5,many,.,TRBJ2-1,CASSSAIEQFF,TGTGCCAGCAGCTCCGCCATTGAGCAGTTCTTC
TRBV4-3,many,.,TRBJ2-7,CASSQDGYEQYF,TGCGCCAGCAGCCAAGACGGCTACGAGCAGTACTTC
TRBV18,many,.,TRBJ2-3,CASSPEGGVTDTQYF,TGTGCCAGCTCACCAGAAGGGGGAGTCACAGATACGCAGTATTTT
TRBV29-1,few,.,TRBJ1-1,CSVTGPNTEAFF,TGCAGCGTTACCGGACCGAACACTGAAGCTTTCTTT